A selection of T cell receptor beta chains follows, all from one sample in a study of T cell responses to AZD1222 COVID-19 vaccine. Data came from immunoSEQ multiplex PCR; TCRdb stores just in-frame clones and leaves some out. This table holds over 100,000 clones, approximately 86% found once. Here the sequenced sample was peripheral blood, taken on day 0 of MenACWY control vaccination. The receptors come from an adult in good health. Each CDR3 is given with its conserved first and last residue. The D gene is left open where the match is weak. Clone size is not always given. Where it is, it says once, few, many or a class for expanded clones.

TRBV10-3	TRBD1	NA	TRBJ1-1	TGTGCCACAGGGGGAATCAAGGAGAAGGCCCGAAGAACTGAAGCTTTCTTT	CATGGIKEKARRTEAFF
TRBV5-6	NA	NA	TRBJ1-5	TGTGCCAGCAGCTTGACGCCTGCCGCGAGCGTGCCCCAGCATTTT	CASSLTPAASVPQHF
TRBV28	NA	NA	TRBJ1-4	TGTGCCATCTCGTCACCCCGGGGCGGGCGGGAAAAACTGTTTTTT	CAISSPRGGREKLFF
TRBV7-7	NA	NA	TRBJ1-1	TGTGCTAGCAGCTTAGAAGCAGGGACTGAAGCTTTCTTT	CASSLEAGTEAFF
TRBV25-1	TRBD1	once	TRBJ2-7	TGTGCCAGCTCAAGGCAGGGGGCACGCGAGCAGTACTTC	CASSRQGAREQYF
TRBV7-2	NA	few	TRBJ1-3	TGTGCCAGCAGCTTACGACAGACTGGAAACACCATATATTTT	CASSLRQTGNTIYF
TRBV5-1	NA	NA	TRBJ2-7	TGCGCCAGCAGCCTGAGGAACGAGCAGTACTTC	CASSLRNEQYF
TRBV19	TRBD1	NA	TRBJ2-7	TGTGCCAGTAGTATAGGGACAGGGTCCTACGAGCAGTACTTC	CASSIGTGSYEQYF
TRBV28	NA	NA	TRBJ1-1	TGTGCCAGCAGCGGCCCTATGAACACTGAAGCTTTCTTT	CASSGPMNTEAFF
TRBV7-2	NA	NA	TRBJ2-7	TGTGCCAGCAGCGTTGATCAGGGAAACGAGCAGTACTTC	CASSVDQGNEQYF
TRBV5-1	NA	once	TRBJ2-1	TGCGCCAGCAGCTTGGCCCCGTCTAGCTACAATGAGCAGTTCTTC	CASSLAPSSYNEQFF
TRBV28	NA	NA	TRBJ1-3	TGTGCCAGCAGCGGCCACACGGCTGGAAACACCATATATTTT	CASSGHTAGNTIYF
TRBV12-5	TRBD1	NA	TRBJ1-6	TGTGCTAGTGGTTTGCCCCGACAGGGGGAGTTTTCACCCCTCCACTTT	CASGLPRQGEFSPLHF
TRBV5-1	NA	once	TRBJ1-1	TGCGCCAGCAGCTTGGCCTCGACCCAGGCGCGTACTGAAGCTTTCTTT	CASSLASTQARTEAFF
TRBV29-1	NA	few	TRBJ1-1	TGCAGCGCCCGGGGAACTCAAGGGACTGAAGCTTTCTTT	CSARGTQGTEAFF
TRBV2	NA	NA	TRBJ1-5	TGTGCCAGCAGTGAGCCGAATCAGCCCCAGCATTTT	CASSEPNQPQHF
TRBV5-6	TRBD2	once	TRBJ2-3	TGTGCCAGCAGCTTGGAAAGTAGCGGGAGTCCAGATACGCAGTATTTT	CASSLESSGSPDTQYF
TRBV7-9	NA	NA	TRBJ2-3	TGTGCCAGCAGCTCGGGTCCTTTGGGGGATACGCAGTATTTT	CASSSGPLGDTQYF
TRBV6-2/TRBV6-3	NA	NA	TRBJ2-1	TGTGCCAGCAGCTTACAGGGGGGGCACTACAATGAGCAGTTCTTC	CASSLQGGHYNEQFF
TRBV27	NA	NA	TRBJ1-6	TGTGCCACCGGATCCGGACGCTCGCATTCACCCCTCCACTTT	CATGSGRSHSPLHF
TRBV10-3	TRBD2	few	TRBJ2-2	TGTGCCACCACCGGGTCACTAGCGGAGAACACCGGGGAGCTGTTTTTT	CATTGSLAENTGELFF
TRBV7-2	NA	NA	TRBJ2-1	TGTGCCAGCAGCTTAGACCAGCAGACCTACAATGAGCAGTTCTTC	CASSLDQQTYNEQFF
TRBV7-3	TRBD2	once	TRBJ2-7	TGTGCCAGCAGCCGTTCTAGCGGGGGGGCCTACGAGCAGTACTTC	CASSRSSGGAYEQYF
TRBV7-9	TRBD2	NA	TRBJ2-1	TGTGCCAGCAGCCGAACGGGGAGGGCCCATGAGCAGTTCTTC	CASSRTGRAHEQFF
TRBV18	NA	NA	TRBJ2-1	TGTGCCAGCTCACCACCAGCCAATGAGCAGTTCTTC	CASSPPANEQFF
TRBV9	TRBD2	NA	TRBJ2-5	TGTGCCAGCAGCGTATTGGGGGGGCAAGAGACCCAGTACTTC	CASSVLGGQETQYF
TRBV4-2	TRBD2	NA	TRBJ2-7	TGTGCCAGCAGCCAAGATTGGGGGGGCTACGAGCAGTACTTC	CASSQDWGGYEQYF
TRBV7-9	NA	NA	TRBJ1-1	TGTGCCAGCAGCCCCTGGCAGAGAGGGACTGAAGCTTTCTTT	CASSPWQRGTEAFF